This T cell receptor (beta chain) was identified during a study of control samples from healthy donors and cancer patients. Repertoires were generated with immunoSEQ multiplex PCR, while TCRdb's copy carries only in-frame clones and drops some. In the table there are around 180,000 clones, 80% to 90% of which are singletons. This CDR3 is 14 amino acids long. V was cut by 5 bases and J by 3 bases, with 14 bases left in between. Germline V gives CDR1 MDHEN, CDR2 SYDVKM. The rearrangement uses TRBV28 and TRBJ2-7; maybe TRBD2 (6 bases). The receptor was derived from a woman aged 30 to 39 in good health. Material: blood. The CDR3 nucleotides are TGTGCCAGCAGTCTGGGGACTTTTAACTACGAGCAGTACTTC. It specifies CASSLGTFNYEQYF.